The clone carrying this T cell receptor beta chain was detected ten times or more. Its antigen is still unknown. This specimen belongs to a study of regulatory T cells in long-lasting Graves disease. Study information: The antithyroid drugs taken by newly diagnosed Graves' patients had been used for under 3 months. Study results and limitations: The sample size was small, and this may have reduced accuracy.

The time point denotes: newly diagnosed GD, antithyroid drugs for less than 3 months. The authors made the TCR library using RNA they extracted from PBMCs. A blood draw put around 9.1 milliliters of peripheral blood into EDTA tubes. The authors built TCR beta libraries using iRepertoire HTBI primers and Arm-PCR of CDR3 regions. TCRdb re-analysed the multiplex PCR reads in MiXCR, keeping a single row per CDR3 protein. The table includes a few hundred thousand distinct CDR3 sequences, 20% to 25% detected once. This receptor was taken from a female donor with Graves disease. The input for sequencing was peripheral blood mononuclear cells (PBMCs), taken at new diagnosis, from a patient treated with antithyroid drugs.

The CDR3 here is CASSQGDILNTEAFF. CDR3 DNA sequence: TGCGCCAGCAGCCAAGGAGACATCCTGAACACTGAAGCTTTCTTT. This sequence joins TRBV4-1 and TRBJ1-1; D remains ambiguous. The V end was cut by 1 base, the J end by 0 bases, with 9 bases between. CDR3 length equals 15 residues. Germline V gives CDR1 MGHRA, CDR2 YSYEKL.